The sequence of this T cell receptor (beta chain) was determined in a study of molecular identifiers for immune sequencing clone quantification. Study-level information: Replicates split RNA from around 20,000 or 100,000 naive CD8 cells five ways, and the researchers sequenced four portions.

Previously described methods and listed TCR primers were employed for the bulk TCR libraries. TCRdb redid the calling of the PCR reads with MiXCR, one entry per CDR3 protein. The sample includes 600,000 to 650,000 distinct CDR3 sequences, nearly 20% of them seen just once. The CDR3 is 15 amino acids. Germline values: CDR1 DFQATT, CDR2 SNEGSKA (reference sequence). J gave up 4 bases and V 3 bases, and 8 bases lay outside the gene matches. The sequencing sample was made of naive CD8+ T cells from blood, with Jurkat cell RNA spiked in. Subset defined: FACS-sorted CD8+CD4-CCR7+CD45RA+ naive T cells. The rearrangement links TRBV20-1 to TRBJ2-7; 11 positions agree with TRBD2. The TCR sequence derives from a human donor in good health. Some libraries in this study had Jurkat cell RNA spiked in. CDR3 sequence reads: CSASSLAGGRYEQYF. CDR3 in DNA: TGCAGTGCTAGCTCTTTAGCGGGAGGGAGATACGAGCAGTACTTC.